What follows are 21 T cell receptor beta chains derived from one specimen sequenced in a study of T cell changes during pregnancy in multiple sclerosis. Measured with immunoSEQ multiplex PCR; TCRdb has only the in-frame clones, and not every one. The table includes around 80,000 clones, about 90% detected once. This material consisted of peripheral blood, taken before pregnancy. The receptors here all came from a female donor with multiple sclerosis, enrolled in a pregnancy study.

The J gene is TRBJ1-6, the V gene TRBV2, with no clear D. The V gene's germline CDR1 is SNHLY and CDR2 FYNNEI. V was shortened by 7 bases and J by 7 bases, with 11 bases between the two germline ends. The CDR3 spans 13 residues. The CDR3 here is CASIWNRNSPLHF. As DNA, the CDR3 is TGTGCCAGCATTTGGAACAGAAATTCACCCCTCCACTTT.

The chain recombines TRBV7-9 with TRBJ1-2; D is undetermined. This CDR3 comprises 11 residues. CDR1 and CDR2 from the germline V gene are SEHNR and FQNEAQ (reference sequence). Trimming removed 3 bases at V and 8 bases at J, with 7 bases between. CDR3 residues: CASSFHEGYTF. Written as DNA, the CDR3 is TGTGCCAGCAGCTTTCATGAGGGCTACACCTTC.

The genes are TRBV30 and TRBJ1-2, with D unresolved. Germline V gives CDR1 GTSNPN, CDR2 SVGIG (reference sequence). CDR3 size: 13 residues. Trimming removed 2 bases at V and 1 base at J, with 8 bases between. CDR3 in amino acids: CAWSQRNNYGYTF. The CDR3 DNA reads as TGTGCCTGGAGTCAGCGTAATAACTATGGCTACACCTTC.

The CDR3 protein is CASSFSVDSNSPLHF. The CDR3 DNA reads as TGTGCCAGCAGTTTCTCGGTGGACAGTAATTCACCCCTCCACTTT. The chain carries TRBV27 and TRBJ1-6; D is perhaps TRBD1 (6 bases). Germline CDR1 reads MNHEY; CDR2 reads SMNVEV (reference sequence). V lost 3 bases and J lost 6, with 12 bases in between. CDR3 length: 15 amino acids.

The chain recombines TRBV6-5 with TRBJ1-5; TRBD1 matches at 9 bases. V dropped 4 bases and J dropped 6; count of bases not matched to a gene: 10. This CDR3 spans 16 amino acids. Germline lookup yields CDR1 MNHEY and CDR2 SVGAGI. The DNA of the CDR3 is TGTGCCAGCAGTTTCTCGGGACAGGGACAATCTCAGCCCCAGCATTTT. Translation: CASSFSGQGQSQPQHF.

CDR3 in amino acids: CAIRTTSGGRELFF. For the CDR3, the DNA is TGTGCCATCAGAACGACTAGCGGGGGGCGGGAGCTGTTTTTT. The chain joins TRBV10-3 to TRBJ2-2; 13 nucleotides agree with TRBD2. The CDR3 runs 14 residues. CDR1 and CDR2 from the germline V gene are ENHRY and SYGVKD. With V trimmed by 6 bases and J by 9 bases, 4 bases remained unmatched.

The V call is TRBV19, the J call TRBJ2-7; the D gene is possibly TRBD2 (5 bases). The V gene's germline CDR1 is LNHDA and CDR2 SQIVND (reference sequence). CDR3 length equals 13 residues. Trimming pared 9 bases from V and 2 bases from J, leaving 14 bases between. CDR3 nucleotide sequence: TGTGCCAGGGCCCTCCTGAGGGCCTACGAGCAGTACTTC. This encodes CARALLRAYEQYF. Supplemented by reference TRBV19 and TRBJ2-7, the full variable domain reads DGGITQSPKYLFRKEGQNVTLSCEQNLNHDAMYWYRQDPGQGLRLIYYSQIVNDFQKGDIAEGYSVSREKKESFPLTVTSAQKNPTAFYLCARALLRAYEQYFGPGTRLTVT.

This chain uses TRBV19 with TRBJ2-3; 9 bases line up with TRBD2. The CDR3 covers 15 residues. Trimming at V came to 3 bases and at J to 6 bases, leaving 7 bases not matched to a gene. CDR1 LNHDA and CDR2 SQIVND come from the germline V gene (reference sequence). CDR3 sequence reads: CASSIGGSGGDTQYF. CDR3 in DNA: TGTGCCAGTAGTATCGGGGGTAGCGGGGGTGATACGCAGTATTTT.

In nucleotides, the CDR3 is TGTGCCAGCAGCGTAAGGACAGGGAGCGCCGGGGAGCTGTTTTTT. This gives the protein CASSVRTGSAGELFF. The rearrangement uses TRBV9 and TRBJ2-2, with 8 bases that match TRBD1. This CDR3 region has 15 residues. CDR1 and CDR2 from the germline V gene are SGDLS and YYNGEE. V gave up 1 base and J gave up 6 bases; unmatched junction bases: 5.

This sequence joins TRBV5-1 and TRBJ2-7; D perhaps matches TRBD2 (5 bases). Germline CDR1 and CDR2: SGHRS and YFSETQ. V lost 4 bases to trimming and J lost 3 bases, with 11 bases between them. The CDR3 is 13 residues long. DNA of the CDR3: TGCGCCAGCAGCCTACTAGGCAACTACGAGCAGTACTTC. This translates into CASSLLGNYEQYF.

This rearrangement joins TRBV5-4 to TRBJ2-3, with D hard to call. V gave up 2 bases and J gave up 6 bases, with 7 bases separating them. This CDR3 has 12 amino acids. Germline V gives CDR1 SGHNT, CDR2 YYREEE (reference sequence). The CDR3 sequence is CASSFSTDTQYF. CDR3 nucleotide sequence: TGTGCCAGCAGCTTTAGTACTGATACGCAGTATTTT.

The chain recombines TRBV9 with TRBJ1-4, with D uncertain. Germline CDR1 reads SGDLS; CDR2 reads YYNGEE. V gave up 4 bases and J gave up 1 base, with 8 bases separating them. This CDR3 is built from 14 residues. DNA for the CDR3: TGTGCCAGCAGCCCCAGTATAACTAATGAAAAACTGTTTTTT. As protein: CASSPSITNEKLFF.

The rearrangement uses TRBV5-6 and TRBJ1-3; D is unresolved. V was trimmed by 5 bases and J by 0 bases, leaving 6 bases between them. The CDR3 is 13 amino acids. CDR1 SGHDT and CDR2 YYEEEE come from the germline V gene. CDR3: CASRVSSGNTIYF. CDR3 in DNA: TGTGCCAGCAGGGTGAGCTCTGGAAACACCATATATTTT.

The chain couples TRBV4-1 to TRBJ1-1, with D perhaps TRBD1 (5 bases). Trimming shortened V by 7 bases and J by 0 bases, and 15 bases separated the two germline ends. Germline values: CDR1 MGHRA, CDR2 YSYEKL. The length of the CDR3 is 15 residues. The CDR3 protein is CASTGGALMNTEAFF. CDR3 bases: TGCGCCAGCACCGGAGGGGCCCTCATGAACACTGAAGCTTTCTTT.

This chain joins TRBV19 and TRBJ1-3; tentatively, D is TRBD1 (6 bases). This CDR3 has 14 amino acids. V lost 9 bases to trimming and J lost 5 bases, with 17 bases between them. Germline assignment: CDR1 LNHDA and CDR2 SQIVND (reference sequence). CDR3 bases: TGTGCCAGCACCCCGGACAGATTCAGAAACACCATATATTTT. This gives the protein CASTPDRFRNTIYF.

A word on this clone: At one end the junction does not follow the germline gene, possibly because of a read error. The J gene is TRBJ1-1, the V gene TRBV6-5, with TRBD1 as a possible D gene (6 bases). The germline CDR1 and CDR2 sequences are MNHEY and SVGAGI. The CDR3 covers 14 residues. In DNA form, the CDR3 reads TGTGCCACCAGTTATTCAGGGGTAAACACTGAAGCTTTCTTT. Translation gives CATSYSGVNTEAFF.

The chain links TRBV5-1 to TRBJ1-4; TRBD1 matches at 8 bases. CDR3 length: 16 amino acids. The germline V gene encodes CDR1 SGHRS and CDR2 YFSETQ. V lost 1 base to trimming and J lost 5 bases; unmatched junction nucleotides: 7. CDR3 in DNA: TGCGCCAGCAGCTTGTACGGAACAGGGGGAAATGAAAAACTGTTTTTT. Protein sequence: CASSLYGTGGNEKLFF.

The chain uses TRBV9 and TRBJ2-7; tentative D call: TRBD2 (7 bases). Per germline, CDR1 SGDLS and CDR2 YYNGEE. V was shortened by 4 bases and J by 3 bases, with 11 bases between the two germline ends. This CDR3 region has 13 residues. CDR3 sequence: CASSLGGGYEQYF. CDR3 bases: TGTGCCAGCAGCTTAGGGGGGGGCTACGAGCAGTACTTC. Full variable domain (rest looked up from reference TRBV9 and TRBJ2-7): DSGVTQTPKHLITATGQRVTLRCSPRSGDLSVYWYQQSLDQGLQFLIQYYNGEERAKGNILERFSAQQFPDLHSELNLSSLELGDSALYFCASSLGGGYEQYFGPGTRLTVT.

The genes are TRBV2 and TRBJ1-4; TRBD1 might be the D (6 bases). Trimming left V 6 bases short and J 7 bases short, with 15 bases between. This CDR3 region has 14 residues. The V gene's germline CDR1 is SNHLY and CDR2 FYNNEI. This CDR3 is CASRATGWGEKLFF. In DNA form, the CDR3 reads TGTGCCAGCAGGGCCACAGGGTGGGGTGAAAAACTGTTTTTT.

This chain links TRBV19 with TRBJ1-4; D uncertain. CDR3 size: 14 residues. Germline loops: CDR1 LNHDA, CDR2 SQIVND (reference sequence). V was pared by 6 bases and J by 5 bases, with 13 bases between. The CDR3 region is CASSLDGENEKLFF. For the CDR3, the DNA is TGTGCCAGTAGCTTGGACGGGGAAAATGAAAAACTGTTTTTT.

This clone was seen a single time. V is TRBV28 and J is TRBJ2-7, with D possibly being TRBD1 (7 bases). The germline CDR1 and CDR2 sequences are MDHEN and SYDVKM. This CDR3 has 15 amino acids. Deletions cut 4 bases from V and 4 bases from J, with 17 bases between. CDR3 nucleotide sequence: TGTGCCAGCAGTTCCCTAGGAGGGGGCCCATACGAGCAGTACTTC. It translates to CASSSLGGGPYEQYF.